This entry lists 30 T cell receptor beta chains sequenced from one sample in a study of blood T cell repertoires in COVID-19. Profiling relied on immunoSEQ multiplex PCR, and the TCRdb table lists in-frame clones only, not all of them. This table holds about 140,000 clones, about 81% found once. Sequencing was carried out using peripheral blood. These receptors all stem from a woman aged 80 or over with acute or convalescent COVID-19.

The genes are TRBV18 and TRBJ1-1, with D hard to call. With 1 base removed from V and 0 bases from J, the gap between germline ends came to 6 bases. The CDR3 runs 14 residues. Germline assignment: CDR1 KGHSH and CDR2 LQKENI. CDR3 nucleotides: TGTGCCAGCTCACCACGGAGCATGAACACTGAAGCTTTCTTT. Its translation: CASSPRSMNTEAFF.

This chain uses TRBV19 with TRBJ1-2, with a tentative D call TRBD1 (6 bases). The CDR3 consists of 15 residues. Trimming stripped 6 bases from V and 4 bases from J, with 18 bases between. The germline CDR1 and CDR2 sequences are LNHDA and SQIVND (reference sequence). CDR3 nucleotides: TGTGCCAGTAGAAGGGGGACCGAGAGGGGCTATGGCTACACCTTC. The encoded protein is CASRRGTERGYGYTF.

This chain joins TRBV9 and TRBJ2-7, with D possibly being TRBD1 (5 bases). CDR3 length equals 13 residues. Germline V gives CDR1 SGDLS, CDR2 YYNGEE. V was clipped by 0 bases and J by 7 bases, with 11 bases between them. CDR3 DNA: TGTGCCAGCAGCGTAGCAGGGCTCTCGGAGCAGTACTTC. Its translation: CASSVAGLSEQYF.

CDR3: CASSASTGAPDTQYF. CDR3 DNA: TGTGCCAGCAGCGCTTCAACAGGGGCCCCAGATACGCAGTATTTT. V and J are TRBV5-6 and TRBJ2-3, with 7 bases that match TRBD1. Germline CDR1 SGHDT, CDR2 YYEEEE. Germline trimming cut 4 bases from V and 4 bases from J; bases unmatched to any gene: 9. This CDR3 spans 15 amino acids.

This chain connects TRBV18 to TRBJ1-1; D perhaps matches TRBD1 (5 bases). V lost 0 bases and J lost 6, with 11 bases in between. The CDR3 spans 14 residues. Germline CDR1 is KGHSH and CDR2 is LQKENI. CDR3: CASSPPGGEAEAFF. In DNA form, the CDR3 reads TGTGCCAGCTCACCACCGGGGGGTGAGGCTGAAGCTTTCTTT.

The chain recombines TRBV28 with TRBJ2-7; perhaps TRBD2 as D (5 bases). The CDR3 covers 14 residues. V shed 2 bases and J shed 2 bases, with 10 bases lying between them. The germline gives CDR1 MDHEN, CDR2 SYDVKM. CDR3 loop: CASSLRGLTYEQYF. The CDR3 DNA follows: TGTGCCAGCAGTTTAAGAGGACTGACCTACGAGCAGTACTTC.

The chain couples TRBV2 to TRBJ1-5, with 10 bases matching TRBD1. Per germline, CDR1 SNHLY and CDR2 FYNNEI. CDR3 length: 15 amino acids. The trim removed 2 bases at V and 5 bases at J, leaving 3 bases unmatched. The CDR3 reads CASSEWGTGDQPQHF. DNA of the CDR3: TGTGCCAGCAGTGAATGGGGGACAGGGGATCAGCCCCAGCATTTT. The full variable domain, rest sourced from reference TRBV2 and TRBJ1-5, is EPEVTQTPSHQVTQMGQEVILRCVPISNHLYFYWYRQILGQKVEFLVSFYNNEISEKSEIFDDQFSVERPDGSNFTLKIRSTKLEDSAMYFCASSEWGTGDQPQHFGDGTRLSIL.

The CDR3, as DNA: TGTGCCAGCAGCCAACTGAATCGTGCGGCTTTCTTT. Protein: CASSQLNRAAFF. The chain couples TRBV3-1 (or the pseudogene TRBV3-2) to TRBJ1-1, with D unresolved. The germline V gene has CDR1 LGHDT and CDR2 YNNKEL (reference sequence). The CDR3 totals 12 residues. Trimming pared 2 bases from V and 11 bases from J, leaving 12 bases between.

This clone is a singleton in its sample. The J gene is TRBJ1-5, the V gene TRBV2, with TRBD1 matching over 10 bases. This CDR3 has 13 residues. The J segment lost 7 bases and the V segment lost 6 bases, leaving 3 bases of the junction unmatched. Germline CDR1 reads SNHLY; CDR2 reads FYNNEI. CDR3 nucleotide sequence: TGTGCCAGCAGCGGGACAGGGGAACAGCCCCAGCATTTT. Protein sequence: CASSGTGEQPQHF. Supplemented by reference TRBV2 and TRBJ1-5, the full variable domain reads EPEVTQTPSHQVTQMGQEVILRCVPISNHLYFYWYRQILGQKVEFLVSFYNNEISEKSEIFDDQFSVERPDGSNFTLKIRSTKLEDSAMYFCASSGTGEQPQHFGDGTRLSIL.

The chain joins TRBV19 to TRBJ1-5, with 9 bases fitting TRBD1. The CDR3 has 16 residues. CDR1 LNHDA and CDR2 SQIVND come from the germline V gene (reference sequence). Trimming took 3 bases from V and 3 from J; bases not matched to a gene: 6. As DNA, the CDR3 is TGTGCCAGTAGTATGGACAGGGGAGAACCCAATCAGCCCCAGCATTTT. Its translation: CASSMDRGEPNQPQHF.

J is TRBJ2-7 and V is TRBV6-5, with 7 nucleotides matching TRBD1. Germline CDR1 and CDR2: MNHEY and SVGAGI. The V and J ends lost 6 bases and 0 bases, in that order; junction bases with no gene match: 5. CDR3 length: 14 amino acids. The CDR3, as DNA: TGTGCCAGCAGAGGACAGGAACACTCCTACGAGCAGTACTTC. Its protein is CASRGQEHSYEQYF.

Only a few counts were recorded for this clone. The chain carries TRBV9 and TRBJ2-2; tentative D call: TRBD2 (6 bases). CDR1 SGDLS and CDR2 YYNGEE come from the germline V gene. With 4 bases removed from V and 3 bases from J, the gap between germline ends came to 10 bases. This CDR3 spans 14 amino acids. The CDR3 region is CASSPGLYTGELFF. In DNA, the CDR3 is TGTGCCAGCAGCCCGGGACTTTACACCGGGGAGCTGTTTTTT. Full variable domain (missing parts from reference TRBV9 and TRBJ2-2): DSGVTQTPKHLITATGQRVTLRCSPRSGDLSVYWYQQSLDQGLQFLIQYYNGEERAKGNILERFSAQQFPDLHSELNLSSLELGDSALYFCASSPGLYTGELFFGEGSRLTVL.

Only one count was recorded for this clone. The rearrangement joins TRBV28 to TRBJ2-5, with D uncertain. Trimming took 10 bases from V and 4 from J, leaving 16 bases between them. CDR1 is MDHEN and CDR2 is SYDVKM in the germline V gene. The CDR3 has 13 amino acids. The CDR3 sequence is CAITPPNGETQYF. The CDR3 bases are TGTGCCATAACACCCCCAAATGGAGAGACCCAGTACTTC.

The V call is TRBV19, the J call TRBJ1-2, with D possibly matching TRBD1 (5 bases). The V gene's germline CDR1 is LNHDA and CDR2 SQIVND (reference sequence). V lost 5 bases, J lost 5 bases, and 21 bases lay in between. The length of the CDR3 is 16 residues. In DNA, the CDR3 is TGTGCCAGTAGTGCCCACTCGAGGGGAGGAGGGTATGGCTACACCTTC. Amino acid sequence: CASSAHSRGGGYGYTF.

J is TRBJ1-5 and V is TRBV19; unclear D gene. Germline V CDR1 and CDR2: LNHDA, SQIVND (reference sequence). The CDR3 totals 13 residues. The ends were cut back, 4 bases at V and 8 bases at J, with 12 bases in the middle. Here the CDR3 reads CASSNRPREPQHF. The CDR3 DNA is TGTGCCAGTAGTAACCGTCCCCGGGAGCCCCAGCATTTT.

This clone came up a few times. The chain carries TRBV15 and TRBJ1-5; TRBD1 matches 9 bases. This CDR3 contains 15 residues. Looked up from germline, CDR1 is LNHNV and CDR2 is YYDKDF (reference sequence). The J segment lost 7 bases and the V segment lost 5 bases, leaving 9 bases of the junction unmatched. The CDR3 sequence: CATSSYRGQGQPQHF. As DNA, the CDR3 is TGTGCCACCAGCTCTTACAGGGGGCAAGGGCAGCCCCAGCATTTT. The variable domain in full, with the rest retrieved from reference TRBV15 and TRBJ1-5, is DAMVIQNPRYQVTQFGKPVTLSCSQTLNHNVMYWYQQKSSQAPKLLFHYYDKDFNNEADTPDNFQSRRPNTSFCFLDIRSPGLGDTAMYLCATSSYRGQGQPQHFGDGTRLSIL.

The gene calls are TRBV7-7 and TRBJ2-7, with D possibly matching TRBD1 (5 bases). V was pared by 11 bases and J by 3 bases, with 14 bases between. Germline lookup yields CDR1 SSHAT and CDR2 FNYEAQ (reference sequence). The CDR3 sequence is 12 residues long. CDR3 bases: TGTGCCGGAAAAGGGGTGATCTACGAGCAGTACTTC. Amino acid sequence: CAGKGVIYEQYF.

This clone appeared once. The V gene is TRBV28, the J gene TRBJ2-5; the match to TRBD2 covers 13 bases. CDR3 length: 19 amino acids. Trimming removed 4 bases from V and 1 base from J; junction bases left unmatched: 12. Germline V gene sequence: CDR1 MDHEN, CDR2 SYDVKM. CDR3 protein: CASSSIRRTSGSTQETQYF. CDR3 bases: TGTGCCAGCAGTTCGATCCGTCGGACTAGCGGGAGTACCCAAGAGACCCAGTACTTC.

This clone showed up just a few times. V gene TRBV27 combines with J gene TRBJ1-5; D is undetermined. This CDR3 contains 14 residues. The ends were cut back, 8 bases at V and 0 bases at J, with 11 bases in the middle. Germline V gives CDR1 MNHEY, CDR2 SMNVEV (reference sequence). DNA for the CDR3: TGTGCCAGCTCCCCGGTTAATAGCAATCAGCCCCAGCATTTT. Translation gives CASSPVNSNQPQHF.

The gene calls are TRBV5-8 and TRBJ2-7, with 10 bases lining up with TRBD2. After removal of 1 base from V and 4 bases from J, the junction contained 2 bases not matched to a gene. The CDR3 runs 14 residues. Looked up from germline, CDR1 is SGHTS and CDR2 is YDEGEE. CDR3 bases: TGTGCCAGCAGCTTGTCTAGCGGGAGTTACGAGCAGTACTTC. Protein product: CASSLSSGSYEQYF. Full variable domain (rest looked up from reference TRBV5-8 and TRBJ2-7): EAGVTQSPTHLIKTRGQQATLRCSPISGHTSVYWYQQALGLGLQFLLWYDEGEERNRGNFPPRFSGRQFPNYSSELNVNALELEDSALYLCASSLSSGSYEQYFGPGTRLTVT.

The rearrangement links TRBV9 to TRBJ2-3; TRBD2 might be the D (5 bases). Looked up from germline, CDR1 is SGDLS and CDR2 is YYNGEE. The V gene lost 4 bases and the J gene lost 2 bases, with 11 bases spanning the gap. The CDR3 is made up of 14 amino acids. The chain's CDR3 is CASSRPGSTDTQYF. The CDR3 DNA reads as TGTGCCAGCAGCCGACCGGGATCCACAGATACGCAGTATTTT.

The genes are TRBV7-2 and TRBJ2-1, with D uncertain. This CDR3 has 13 residues. CDR1 and CDR2 (germline): SGHTA, FQGNSA. With 5 bases removed from V and 6 bases from J, the gap between germline ends came to 11 bases. CDR3 nucleotide sequence: TGTGCCAGCAGCAACCGACACCCCAATGAGCAGTTCTTC. Translating gives CASSNRHPNEQFF.

The chain recombines TRBV2 with TRBJ1-3, with 8 nucleotides matching TRBD1. Germline V gives CDR1 SNHLY, CDR2 FYNNEI. V trimming: 7 bases; J trimming: 0 bases; junction bases outside the gene matches: 8. This CDR3 has 16 amino acids. The CDR3 is CASMKGQATSGNTIYF. CDR3 sequence (DNA): TGTGCCAGCATGAAGGGACAGGCCACCTCTGGAAACACCATATATTTT.

This rearrangement joins TRBV5-1 to TRBJ1-5; 8 nucleotides line up with TRBD1. This CDR3 comprises 18 residues. The germline CDR1 and CDR2 sequences are SGHRS and YFSETQ. V shed 0 bases, J shed 6 bases, and the junction held 14 bases outside the gene matches. Written as DNA, the CDR3 is TGCGCCAGCAGCTTGGCCTCCAGGGGGCGGAGGGTCGGTCAGCCCCAGCATTTT. This gives the protein CASSLASRGRRVGQPQHF.

CDR3 sequence (DNA): TGTGCCTGGAATTTAGCGGGGGCCGACACCGGGGAGCTGTTTTTT. Amino acids: CAWNLAGADTGELFF. This sequence joins TRBV30 and TRBJ2-2, with 9 bases aligning to TRBD2. From germline, CDR1 is GTSNPN and CDR2 SVGIG (reference sequence). The CDR3 consists of 15 residues. The ends lost 4 bases at V and 3 bases at J; junction bases unmatched: 6.

The chain couples TRBV5-1 to TRBJ1-4, with 8 nucleotides matching TRBD1. The V gene end was trimmed by 2 bases and the J gene end by 8 bases; junction bases not matched to a gene: 8. The CDR3 is made up of 15 amino acids. Germline V gene sequence: CDR1 SGHRS, CDR2 YFSETQ. The CDR3 nucleotides are TGCGCCAGCAGCTTCTGGACAGGGTCAGGGGAAAAACTGTTTTTT. This encodes CASSFWTGSGEKLFF. The variable domain in full, completed from reference TRBV5-1 and TRBJ1-4, reads KAGVTQTPRYLIKTRGQQVTLSCSPISGHRSVSWYQQTPGQGLQFLFEYFSETQRNKGNFPGRFSGRQFSNSRSEMNVSTLELGDSALYLCASSFWTGSGEKLFFGSGTQLSVL.

The V and J genes are TRBV4-1 and TRBJ2-7, with D possibly being TRBD1 (6 bases). CDR1 and CDR2 (germline): MGHRA, YSYEKL. Trimming left V 4 bases short and J 2 bases short, with 9 bases between. This CDR3 is 13 amino acids long. The CDR3 nucleotides read TGCGCCAGCAGCCGAGGGACAACCTACGAGCAGTACTTC. It codes for CASSRGTTYEQYF.

V and J are TRBV7-9 and TRBJ2-5, with a possible D match to TRBD1 (6 bases). The CDR3 sequence is 14 residues long. The V gene's germline CDR1 is SEHNR and CDR2 FQNEAQ (reference sequence). The germline V and J ends were trimmed by 0 bases and 5 bases, with 10 bases remaining between them. The DNA for the CDR3 is TGTGCCAGCAGCTTAGCTGGGGGCGCGGAGACCCAGTACTTC. Protein product: CASSLAGGAETQYF.

The chain links TRBV19 to TRBJ2-1, with 9 bases that match TRBD2. Trimming cost V 0 bases and J 1 base; bases outside gene matches: 10. From germline, CDR1 is LNHDA and CDR2 SQIVND (reference sequence). This CDR3 region has 19 residues. CDR3 coding DNA: TGTGCCAGTAGTATAGATACTGGGCTAGCGGGAAGATCCTACAATGAGCAGTTCTTC. This translates into CASSIDTGLAGRSYNEQFF.

This sequence joins TRBV24-1 and TRBJ2-7, with TRBD1 matching 9 bases. Germline-derived CDR1 and CDR2 are KGHDR and SFDVKD. The CDR3 sequence is 13 residues long. The junction had 7 bases not matched to a gene; V was cut back by 11 bases and J by 3 bases. As DNA, the CDR3 is TGTGCCATCACTTGGACAGGGGTCTACGAGCAGTACTTC. Its protein is CAITWTGVYEQYF.